This TCR beta chain was captured in a study of shared clonotypes between healthy human individuals. The study, taken as a whole, reports: With few donors, the genetic and exposure-history diversity represented was limited.

The CDR3 loop spans 15 amino acids. The V gene lost 1 base and the J gene lost 2 bases, with 10 bases spanning the gap. Germline V lookup: CDR1 SGHVS, CDR2 FNYEAQ. A word on this clone: The antigen remains unidentified.

For sorted subsets, about 190 ng DNA per replicate equaled 30,000 or so T cell genomes. Assay used: immunoSEQ multiplex PCR; TCRdb lists only in-frame clones, some missing. The data contain about 100,000 clones, about 71% of them singletons. The receptor was derived from a woman aged 30 to 39 in good health. The chain employs TRBV7-6 and TRBJ2-3; possibly TRBD2 for D (6 bases). Material: memory CD8+ T cells sorted from blood. Subset reported: CD45RO+ cells pooled with CCR7-negative TemRA cells. The CDR3 bases are TGTGCCAGCAGCTTAGGCGGCGGGGTCACAGATACGCAGTATTTT. The encoded protein is CASSLGGGVTDTQYF. The full variable domain, completed using reference TRBV7-6 and TRBJ2-3, is GAGVSQSPRYKVTKRGQDVALRCDPISGHVSLYWYRQALGQGPEFLTYFNYEAQQDKSGLPNDRFSAERPEGSISTLTIQRTEQRDSAMYRCASSLGGGVTDTQYFGPGTRLTVL.